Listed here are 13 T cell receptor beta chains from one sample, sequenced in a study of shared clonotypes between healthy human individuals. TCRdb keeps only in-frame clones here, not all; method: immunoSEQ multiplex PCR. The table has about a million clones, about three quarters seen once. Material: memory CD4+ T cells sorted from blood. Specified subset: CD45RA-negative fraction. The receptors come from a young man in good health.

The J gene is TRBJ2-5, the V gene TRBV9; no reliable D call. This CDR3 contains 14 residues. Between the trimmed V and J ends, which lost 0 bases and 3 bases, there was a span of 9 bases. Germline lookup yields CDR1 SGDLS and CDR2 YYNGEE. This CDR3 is CASSVGVGKETQYF. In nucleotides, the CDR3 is TGTGCCAGCAGCGTAGGCGTAGGAAAAGAGACCCAGTACTTC.

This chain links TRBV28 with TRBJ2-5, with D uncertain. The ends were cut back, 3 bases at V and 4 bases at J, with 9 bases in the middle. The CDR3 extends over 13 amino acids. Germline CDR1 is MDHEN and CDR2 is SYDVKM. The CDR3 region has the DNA TGTGCCAGCAGTTTTTGGGTTGCAGAGACCCAGTACTTC. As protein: CASSFWVAETQYF.

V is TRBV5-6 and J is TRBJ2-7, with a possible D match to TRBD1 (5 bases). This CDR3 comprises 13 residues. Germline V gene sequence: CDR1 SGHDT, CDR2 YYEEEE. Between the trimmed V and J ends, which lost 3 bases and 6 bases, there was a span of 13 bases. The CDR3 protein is CASSSQGIGEQYF. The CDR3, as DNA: TGTGCCAGCAGCTCCCAGGGTATTGGCGAGCAGTACTTC.

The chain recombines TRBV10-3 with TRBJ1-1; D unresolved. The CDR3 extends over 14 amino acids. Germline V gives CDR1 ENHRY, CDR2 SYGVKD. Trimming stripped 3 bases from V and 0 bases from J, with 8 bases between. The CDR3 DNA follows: TGTGCCATCAGTGATTACGACATGAACACTGAAGCTTTCTTT. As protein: CAISDYDMNTEAFF.

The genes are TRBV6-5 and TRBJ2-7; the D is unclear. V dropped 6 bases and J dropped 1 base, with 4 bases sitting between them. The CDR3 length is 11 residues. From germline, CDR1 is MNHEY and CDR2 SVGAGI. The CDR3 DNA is TGTGCCAGCAGGGCTTCCTACGAGCAGTACTTC. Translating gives CASRASYEQYF.

CDR3 in amino acids: CASSDYQGGTEAFF. CDR3 coding DNA: TGCGCCAGCAGTGATTATCAGGGAGGCACTGAAGCTTTCTTT. V usage is TRBV10-1 and J usage is TRBJ1-1; weak D call: TRBD1 (5 bases). Trimming took 3 bases from V and 4 from J, leaving 12 bases between them. This CDR3 has 14 amino acids. CDR1 is WNHNN and CDR2 is SYGVQD in the germline V gene (reference sequence).

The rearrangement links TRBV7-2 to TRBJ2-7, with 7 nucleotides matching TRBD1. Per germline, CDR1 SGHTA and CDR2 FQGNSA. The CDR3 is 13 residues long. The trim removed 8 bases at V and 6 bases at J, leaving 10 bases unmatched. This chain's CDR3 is CASGADRLVEQYF. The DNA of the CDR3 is TGTGCCAGCGGGGCGGACAGGTTGGTCGAGCAGTACTTC. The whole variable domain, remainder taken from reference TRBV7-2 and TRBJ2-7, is GAGVSQSPSNKVTEKGKDVELRCDPISGHTALYWYRQSLGQGLEFLIYFQGNSAPDKSGLPSDRFSAERTGGSVSTLTIQRTQQEDSAVYLCASGADRLVEQYFGPGTRLTVT.

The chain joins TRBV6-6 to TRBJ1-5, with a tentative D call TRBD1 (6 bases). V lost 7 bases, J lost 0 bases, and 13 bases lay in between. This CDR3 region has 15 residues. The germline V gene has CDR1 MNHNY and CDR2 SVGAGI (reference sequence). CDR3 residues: CASKNGGPSNQPQHF. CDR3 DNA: TGTGCCAGCAAGAATGGGGGCCCTAGCAATCAGCCCCAGCATTTT.

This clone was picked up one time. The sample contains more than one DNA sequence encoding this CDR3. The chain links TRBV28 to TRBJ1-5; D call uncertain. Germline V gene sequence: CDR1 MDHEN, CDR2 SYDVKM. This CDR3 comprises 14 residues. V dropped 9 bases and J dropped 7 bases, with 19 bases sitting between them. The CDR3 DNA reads TGTGCCAGTTCCCCGGGAGGGAGCGGGCAGCCCCAGCATTTT. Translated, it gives CASSPGGSGQPQHF.

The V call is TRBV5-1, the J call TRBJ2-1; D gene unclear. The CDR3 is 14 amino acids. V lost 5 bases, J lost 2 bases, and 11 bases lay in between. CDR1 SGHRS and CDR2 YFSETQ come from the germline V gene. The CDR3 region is CASRVEVPYNEQFF. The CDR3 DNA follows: TGCGCCAGCAGGGTCGAGGTTCCCTACAATGAGCAGTTCTTC.

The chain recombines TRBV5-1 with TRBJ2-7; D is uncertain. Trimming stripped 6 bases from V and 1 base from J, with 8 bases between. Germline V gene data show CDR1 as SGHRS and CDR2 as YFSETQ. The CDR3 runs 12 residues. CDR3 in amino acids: CASMAESYEQYF. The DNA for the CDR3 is TGCGCCAGCATGGCAGAGTCCTACGAGCAGTACTTC.

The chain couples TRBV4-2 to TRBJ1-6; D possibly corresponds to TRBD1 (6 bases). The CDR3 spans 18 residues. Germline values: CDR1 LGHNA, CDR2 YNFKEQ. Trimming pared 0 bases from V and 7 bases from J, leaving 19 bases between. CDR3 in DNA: TGTGCCAGCAGCCAAGATTGGCAGGGGAATACTAGGAATTCACCCCTCCACTTT. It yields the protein CASSQDWQGNTRNSPLHF.

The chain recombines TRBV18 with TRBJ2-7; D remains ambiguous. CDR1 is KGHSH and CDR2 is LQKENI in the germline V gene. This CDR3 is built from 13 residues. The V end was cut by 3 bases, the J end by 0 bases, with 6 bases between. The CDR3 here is CASSPVPSYEQYF. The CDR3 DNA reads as TGTGCCAGCTCACCGGTTCCCTCCTACGAGCAGTACTTC.